The clone carrying this TCR beta chain was found a few times. Its target is not known. The sample comes from a study of tumor-infiltrating lymphocytes in primary liver carcinoma. The overall study: Lesions, classed as T1-T3 N0M0, spanned roughly 4.2 to 10 cm across.

Regarding the study as a whole: Less overlap was seen in tumor-adjacent and tumor-blood pairs than in tumor region pairs. Only about 8-24% of top clones were detected in each of the five tumor regions.

The CDR3 runs to 15 residues. Germline V gene sequence: CDR1 SGHNT, CDR2 YYREEE (reference sequence). V was clipped by 1 base and J by 3 bases, with 13 bases between them. Unsorted bulk tissue, roughly 20-32 mg of it, served as the source for co-extraction of RNA and DNA. Chronic HBV infection was present, with no prior treatment. TCR beta cDNA was reverse-transcribed from around 0.55 ug of total RNA. The reaction used a constant-region primer and ProtoScript II reverse transcriptase. Three-round nested multiplex PCR performed with slightly modified ARM-PCR produced the TCR beta libraries. Researchers ran the first two PCR rounds for approximately 10 cycles each with TRBV1-TRBV30 forward primers and a C-beta reverse primer. TCRdb reprocessed the multiplex PCR reads with MiXCR, giving one entry per CDR3 protein. The sample shows about 120,000 distinct CDR3 sequences, less than 80% of them seen only once.

The chain has TRBV5-4 and TRBJ2-5, with D possibly being TRBD1 or TRBD2 (5 bases each). The sequencing input was liver tumor tissue from sampling region 1. Described subset: tumor region T1, superior pole. The sequence derives from a woman aged 60-70 years with primary liver carcinoma and hepatitis B virus infection. The CDR3 is CASSLSRGTEETQYF. CDR3 nucleotides: TGTGCCAGCAGCTTGTCTCGTGGGACGGAAGAGACCCAGTACTTC.